A single sample is the source of the 30 T cell receptor beta chains below, sequenced in a study of T-cell reconstitution after alpha-beta-depleted transplantation in children (TCRdb year 2016). The method was PCR. For sequencing, an Illumina HiSeq 2500 was employed. TCR library preparation used molecular barcoding, with unique molecular identifiers applied to normalize quantification of the TCRbeta repertoire. TCRdb applied fastp at Q25 and MiXCR to the public reads, then kept only in-frame beta chains. Rows are unified per CDR3 protein, each entry keeping the most common DNA and genes. For this sample there are approximately 350,000 distinct CDR3 sequences; roughly 17% appear just once. Jointly, the top ten make up about 41% of the sample. In light of the paper, this sample's treatment or condition label describes: allogeneic hematopoietic cell transplantation with graft depleted of TCRalphabeta T cells and CD19 B cells.

Specimen: PBMCs, mostly from graft donor cells, collected 360 days after TCRalphabeta/CD19-depleted stem cell transplant. These TCRs come from a male patient under 10 years old who had a stem cell transplant for acute lymphoblastic leukemia, so the T cells may come from the graft donor.

This clonotype came up a few times. The chain joins TRBV4-3 to TRBJ2-7; D is tentatively TRBD1 or TRBD2 (5 bases each). Germline assignment: CDR1 LGHNA and CDR2 YSLEER. Trimming cost V 4 bases and J 2 bases, with 12 bases left between them. The CDR3 loop spans 14 amino acids. CDR3 sequence (DNA): TGCGCCAGCAGCCGGGGGTACGGGGCCTACGAGCAGTACTTC. Translation: CASSRGYGAYEQYF.

J is TRBJ1-5 and V is TRBV15; the D gene is possibly TRBD1 (6 bases). The CDR3 spans 14 residues. Per germline, CDR1 LNHNV and CDR2 YYDKDF (reference sequence). Trimming pared 3 bases from V and 2 bases from J, leaving 8 bases between. In nucleotides, the CDR3 is TGTGCCACCAGCAGGGGGGCCGGCAATCAGCCCCAGCATTTT. Translated: CATSRGAGNQPQHF.

This clonotype appeared a few times. The rearrangement joins TRBV9 to TRBJ1-2; 9 bases are shared with TRBD1. The CDR3 consists of 16 residues. Germline values: CDR1 SGDLS, CDR2 YYNGEE. Trimming took 0 bases from V and 5 from J; bases not matched to a gene: 8. CDR3 sequence (DNA): TGTGCCAGCAGCGTAGACGGACAGGGGATATTTTATGGCTACACCTTC. Translation: CASSVDGQGIFYGYTF.

This clonotype has only a few counts. V usage is TRBV12-3 or TRBV12-4 and J usage is TRBJ1-5; D uncertain. The CDR3 has 14 amino acids. Trimming stripped 7 bases from V and 4 bases from J, with 14 bases between. The CDR3 nucleotides are TGTGCCAGCACCTCCACGGGAGGGAATCAGCCCCAGCATTTT. Amino acid sequence: CASTSTGGNQPQHF.

J is TRBJ2-1 and V is TRBV28; D is uncertain. CDR1 is MDHEN and CDR2 is SYDVKM in the germline V gene. Trimming shortened V by 4 bases and J by 2 bases, and 15 bases separated the two germline ends. The CDR3 covers 16 residues. CDR3 nucleotides: TGTGCCAGCAGTTCCCACCTCCAACCCCCCTACAATGAGCAGTTCTTC. Translating gives CASSSHLQPPYNEQFF. Full variable domain (rest looked up from reference TRBV28 and TRBJ2-1): DVKVTQSSRYLVKRTGEKVFLECVQDMDHENMFWYRQDPGLGLRLIYFSYDVKMKEKGDIPEGYSVSREKKERFSLILESASTNQTSMYLCASSSHLQPPYNEQFFGPGTRLTVL.

The J gene is TRBJ2-7, the V gene TRBV4-3; D is unresolved. The CDR3 contains 14 residues. Germline V gene sequence: CDR1 LGHNA, CDR2 YSLEER. Trimming removed 1 base at V and 1 base at J, with 8 bases between. CDR3 protein: CASSQGALSYEQYF. CDR3 nucleotide sequence: TGCGCCAGCAGCCAAGGGGCCCTTTCCTACGAGCAGTACTTC.

This clonotype was counted only a few times. This chain links TRBV7-8 with TRBJ2-1; 12 positions agree with TRBD2. The CDR3 is 16 residues long. Germline-derived CDR1 and CDR2 are SGHVS and FQNEAQ. After removal of 2 bases from V and 12 bases from J, the junction contained 11 bases not matched to a gene. CDR3 protein: CASSLNILAGGEGQFF. The CDR3 DNA is TGTGCCAGCAGCTTAAATATCCTAGCGGGGGGGGAGGGGCAGTTCTTC.

This chain uses TRBV4-1 with TRBJ2-5; D might be TRBD2 (6 bases). V was pared by 0 bases and J by 3 bases, with 14 bases between. The CDR3 sequence is 16 residues long. CDR1 is MGHRA and CDR2 is YSYEKL in the germline V gene. CDR3 region: CASSQELGGGKETQYF. In DNA, the CDR3 is TGCGCCAGCAGCCAAGAACTCGGTGGAGGGAAAGAGACCCAGTACTTC.

The J gene is TRBJ2-3, the V gene TRBV6-1, with D perhaps TRBD1 (5 bases). V lost 7 bases to trimming and J lost 2 bases, with 16 bases between them. Germline V gene data show CDR1 as MNHNS and CDR2 as SASEGT. There are 15 residues in the CDR3. The CDR3 reads CASTYLAQATDTQYF. The CDR3 DNA reads TGTGCCAGCACGTATTTGGCACAGGCCACAGATACGCAGTATTTT.

At least ten counts were recorded for this clonotype. The J gene is TRBJ2-1, the V gene TRBV4-3, with D possibly matching TRBD2 (5 bases). V dropped 3 bases and J dropped 4 bases, with 16 bases sitting between them. The CDR3 spans 16 residues. Looked up from germline, CDR1 is LGHNA and CDR2 is YSLEER. The DNA of the CDR3 is TGCGCCAGCAGCCAGGACCCGGGATCATTATACAATGAGCAGTTCTTC. Encoded protein: CASSQDPGSLYNEQFF.

This sequence joins TRBV20-1 and TRBJ2-1; no firm D call. The CDR3 runs to 10 residues. V was shortened by 5 bases and J by 5 bases, with 4 bases between the two germline ends. Germline V CDR1 and CDR2: DFQATT, SNEGSKA (reference sequence). DNA for the CDR3: TGCAGTGCTCAAAACAATGAGCAGTTCTTC. As protein: CSAQNNEQFF.

The gene calls are TRBV4-3 and TRBJ2-1, with D perhaps TRBD1 (6 bases). Germline CDR1 reads LGHNA; CDR2 reads YSLEER. Trimming took 0 bases from V and 4 from J, leaving 13 bases between them. CDR3 size: 16 residues. CDR3 sequence (DNA): TGCGCCAGCAGCCAAGATACAGGGCGAGGGTACAATGAGCAGTTCTTC. This encodes CASSQDTGRGYNEQFF.

The sample holds a few counts of this clonotype. The chain employs TRBV4-3 and TRBJ2-1; D assignment may be TRBD1 or TRBD2 (6 bases each). Germline V gene data show CDR1 as LGHNA and CDR2 as YSLEER. Trimming shortened V by 0 bases and J by 0 bases, and 9 bases separated the two germline ends. CDR3 length equals 16 residues. CDR3 nucleotide sequence: TGCGCCAGCAGCCAAGAGGGGGGCCCCTCCTACAATGAGCAGTTCTTC. It is translated as CASSQEGGPSYNEQFF.

This chain links TRBV7-6 with TRBJ2-7; no clear D. Germline CDR1 is SGHVS and CDR2 is FNYEAQ. Trimming removed 5 bases at V and 5 bases at J, with 16 bases between. The length of the CDR3 is 14 residues. The CDR3 sequence: CASSPMAEGNEQYF. CDR3 in DNA: TGTGCCAGCAGCCCAATGGCGGAAGGGAACGAGCAGTACTTC.

This clonotype was recorded a few times. V usage is TRBV10-3 and J usage is TRBJ1-6; 7 nucleotides line up with TRBD1. V lost 4 bases, J lost 8 bases, and 11 bases stayed unmatched. There are 16 residues in the CDR3. Germline V gives CDR1 ENHRY, CDR2 SYGVKD. The CDR3 protein is CAISGAGGSWDSPLHF. As DNA, the CDR3 is TGTGCCATCAGTGGGGCAGGGGGGAGCTGGGATTCACCCCTCCACTTT.

This clonotype was seen ten or more times. This sequence joins TRBV9 and TRBJ2-3; no firm D call. V lost 0 bases and J lost 2, with 7 bases in between. The CDR3 sequence is 14 residues long. The germline V gene has CDR1 SGDLS and CDR2 YYNGEE. CDR3 in DNA: TGTGCCAGCAGCGTAGTATCCATCACAGATACGCAGTATTTT. Translated: CASSVVSITDTQYF.

This clonotype was seen more than once but under ten times. The chain joins TRBV21-1 to TRBJ2-1; the table calls TRBD1, which could not be checked here. TRBV21-1 represents a pseudogene. This CDR3 comprises 15 residues. This chain's CDR3 is CASIRDRGPYNEQFF. In DNA form, the CDR3 reads TGTGCCAGCATCCGGGACAGGGGGCCCTACAATGAGCAGTTCTTC.

Only a few counts were recorded for this clonotype. The chain is built from TRBV28 and TRBJ2-7; TRBD1 aligns across 9 bases. Germline-derived CDR1 and CDR2 are MDHEN and SYDVKM. With 6 bases clipped from V and 4 bases from J, the junction kept 7 bases outside the gene matches. The CDR3 sequence is 14 residues long. CDR3 bases: TGTGCCAGCAGGAAGACAGGGGGGAGGTACGAGCAGTACTTC. It specifies CASRKTGGRYEQYF.

The chain is built from TRBV4-3 and TRBJ2-6; maybe TRBD1 (6 bases). Germline values: CDR1 LGHNA, CDR2 YSLEER. Trimming pared 5 bases from V and 4 bases from J, leaving 15 bases between. The CDR3 has 16 residues. CDR3: CASSSGTTRGANVLTF. The CDR3 DNA reads TGCGCCAGCAGCTCCGGGACAACCCGGGGGGCCAACGTCCTGACTTTC.

This clonotype was counted between two and nine times. The gene calls are TRBV2 and TRBJ2-7; D is perhaps TRBD2 (5 bases). CDR1 is SNHLY, CDR2 FYNNEI, per germline. This CDR3 comprises 15 residues. The V and J ends lost 2 bases and 0 bases respectively, with 11 bases between them. The CDR3 DNA is TGTGCCAGCAGTGAATCGCTAGCCCCCTCCTACGAGCAGTACTTC. Protein: CASSESLAPSYEQYF.

The sample holds a few counts of this clonotype. CDR3: CASSVGFVGADTQYF. CDR3 bases: TGTGCCAGCAGCGTAGGTTTTGTGGGAGCAGATACGCAGTATTTT. The chain combines TRBV9 with TRBJ2-3; TRBD2 might be the D (5 bases). This CDR3 region has 15 residues. Germline-derived CDR1 and CDR2 are SGDLS and YYNGEE. The ends were cut back, 0 bases at V and 4 bases at J, with 12 bases in the middle. The full variable domain, completed using reference TRBV9 and TRBJ2-3, is DSGVTQTPKHLITATGQRVTLRCSPRSGDLSVYWYQQSLDQGLQFLIQYYNGEERAKGNILERFSAQQFPDLHSELNLSSLELGDSALYFCASSVGFVGADTQYFGPGTRLTVL.

The chain carries TRBV5-1 and TRBJ2-7, with D tentatively TRBD2 (6 bases). This CDR3 is built from 18 residues. CDR1 is SGHRS, CDR2 YFSETQ, per germline. V was clipped by 0 bases and J by 3 bases, with 22 bases between them. The chain's CDR3 is CASSLGGLDVGGNYEQYF. The CDR3 nucleotides are TGCGCCAGCAGCTTGGGGGGCCTAGACGTAGGAGGGAACTACGAGCAGTACTTC.

The chain combines TRBV6-2 or TRBV6-3 with TRBJ2-2, with a weak D call TRBD2 (5 bases). The CDR3 is 12 residues long. CDR1 is MNHEY and CDR2 is SVGEGT in the germline V gene. V lost 6 bases and J 16 bases, leaving 18 bases between the germline ends. The CDR3 bases are TGTGCCAGCAGCCCGATTACCGGAGGTCGGTTTTTT. Encoded protein: CASSPITGGRFF.

The chain couples TRBV2 to TRBJ2-5, with TRBD1 as a possible D gene (5 bases). The V gene's germline CDR1 is SNHLY and CDR2 FYNNEI. V was clipped by 7 bases and J by 0 bases, with 6 bases between them. CDR3 size: 12 residues. The CDR3 protein is CASTGNQETQYF. The CDR3, as DNA: TGTGCCAGCACAGGGAACCAAGAGACCCAGTACTTC.

This clonotype was seen a few times. The chain has TRBV19 and TRBJ2-5; D could derive from TRBD1 or TRBD2 (5 bases each). The germline V gene has CDR1 LNHDA and CDR2 SQIVND (reference sequence). The CDR3 spans 12 residues. V dropped 9 bases and J dropped 8 bases, with 16 bases sitting between them. In nucleotides, the CDR3 is TGTGCCAGCCGTGGGGGTTTTGGAACCCAGTACTTC. Translating gives CASRGGFGTQYF.

The sample holds a few counts of this clonotype. This sequence joins TRBV15 and TRBJ2-2; TRBD2 is a possible D gene (5 bases). V was shortened by 1 base and J by 7 bases, with 13 bases between the two germline ends. The CDR3 extends over 15 amino acids. Germline V lookup: CDR1 LNHNV, CDR2 YYDKDF (reference sequence). CDR3 amino acids: CATSRVVRDVGELFF. The DNA of the CDR3 is TGTGCCACCAGCAGAGTAGTGAGGGATGTCGGGGAGCTGTTTTTT.

The genes are TRBV10-3 and TRBJ2-5; D tentatively reads TRBD1 or TRBD2 (5 bases each). Trimming left V 8 bases short and J 4 bases short, with 14 bases between. The CDR3 runs 13 residues. Germline V lookup: CDR1 ENHRY, CDR2 SYGVKD. In nucleotides, the CDR3 is TGTGCCATCGGCGGGCAGGGAAGAGAGACCCAGTACTTC. Its protein is CAIGGQGRETQYF.

The table lists this clonotype with a few counts. V gene TRBV12-3 or TRBV12-4 combines with J gene TRBJ2-7, with 10 bases aligning to TRBD1. There are 18 residues in the CDR3. The ends lost 4 bases at V and 2 bases at J; junction bases unmatched: 14. The CDR3 loop is CASSSLTGGEGGTYEQYF. The CDR3 nucleotides are TGTGCCAGCAGTTCTCTGACAGGGGGCGAGGGAGGTACCTACGAGCAGTACTTC.

This clonotype came up a few times. The CDR3 reads CSVEQVDTGELFF. The CDR3, as DNA: TGCAGCGTTGAACAGGTCGACACCGGGGAGCTGTTTTTT. The chain links TRBV29-1 to TRBJ2-2; D is unresolved. Looked up from germline, CDR1 is SQVTM and CDR2 is ANQGSEA. This CDR3 has 13 residues. The germline V and J ends were trimmed by 2 bases and 3 bases, with 7 bases remaining between them.

DNA for the CDR3: TGTGCCAGCAGTGATACAGGATCAGATACGCAGTATTTT. This codes for CASSDTGSDTQYF. V usage is TRBV2 and J usage is TRBJ2-3; D is possibly TRBD1 (5 bases). The CDR3 has 13 residues. CDR1 is SNHLY, CDR2 FYNNEI, per germline. V lost 3 bases and J 4 bases, leaving 8 bases between the germline ends.